Below, 27 T cell receptor beta chains from the same sample are listed, as sequenced in a study of blood T cell repertoires in COVID-19. Method: immunoSEQ multiplex PCR; TCRdb's copy keeps in-frame clones and lacks some. The sample lists roughly 350,000 clones; around 87% were seen once. The sample consisted of peripheral blood. All receptors come from a woman in her 50s with COVID-19, enrolled during active disease.

The genes are TRBV5-1 and TRBJ2-3; 7 bases are a match to TRBD1. This CDR3 region has 15 residues. The germline gives CDR1 SGHRS, CDR2 YFSETQ. Trimming cost V 4 bases and J 0 bases; bases outside gene matches: 5. For the CDR3, the DNA is TGCGCCAGCAGCATCCGGGACAGTAGCACAGATACGCAGTATTTT. It codes for CASSIRDSSTDTQYF.

This clone was recorded at least ten times. V usage is TRBV7-2 and J usage is TRBJ2-1, with D perhaps matching TRBD2 (5 bases). The germline CDR1 and CDR2 sequences are SGHTA and FQGNSA. The CDR3 is made up of 16 amino acids. Trimming pared 5 bases from V and 1 base from J, leaving 15 bases between. The CDR3 region is CASSRGVDPSYNEQFF. In nucleotides, the CDR3 is TGTGCCAGCAGCCGGGGTGTGGACCCTTCCTACAATGAGCAGTTCTTC.

This sequence joins TRBV6-5 and TRBJ1-2; D remains ambiguous. The germline V gene encodes CDR1 MNHEY and CDR2 SVGAGI. The CDR3 consists of 13 residues. V shed 2 bases and J shed 8 bases, with 12 bases lying between them. CDR3 loop: CASSYGGLKGYTF. In DNA, the CDR3 is TGTGCCAGCAGTTACGGAGGGTTGAAGGGCTACACCTTC.

The chain employs TRBV11-3 and TRBJ1-1, with 7 bases identical to TRBD1. J gave up 1 base and V 5 bases, and 4 bases lay outside the gene matches. The CDR3 contains 14 residues. Germline values: CDR1 SGHNT, CDR2 YENEEA. CDR3 sequence: CASSPHRGNTEAFF. Written as DNA, the CDR3 is TGTGCCAGCAGCCCTCACAGGGGGAACACTGAAGCTTTCTTT.

The CDR3 here is CASGFTGTDTQYF. The CDR3, as DNA: TGTGCTAGTGGTTTCACAGGGACAGATACGCAGTATTTT. This sequence joins TRBV12-5 and TRBJ2-3, with D perhaps TRBD1 (6 bases). In germline, CDR1 is LGHNT, CDR2 FRNRAP. This CDR3 comprises 13 residues. Trimming shortened V by 3 bases and J by 3 bases, and 7 bases separated the two germline ends.

The genes are TRBV24-1 and TRBJ2-2; 10 bases align to TRBD2. The CDR3 extends over 16 amino acids. Trimming removed 7 bases from V and 3 bases from J; junction bases left unmatched: 7. Germline loops: CDR1 KGHDR, CDR2 SFDVKD. CDR3: CATSLAGVGDTGELFF. The DNA of the CDR3 is TGTGCCACCAGCCTAGCGGGAGTGGGGGACACCGGGGAGCTGTTTTTT.

V and J are TRBV5-1 and TRBJ2-6, with D tentatively TRBD1 (6 bases). The V gene's germline CDR1 is SGHRS and CDR2 YFSETQ. The CDR3 has 19 residues. V dropped 4 bases and J dropped 0 bases, with 20 bases sitting between them. DNA of the CDR3: TGCGCCAGCAGCCCAGAACCGGGACAAACCTACTCTGGGGCCAACGTCCTGACTTTC. The encoded protein is CASSPEPGQTYSGANVLTF.

The genes are TRBV24-1 and TRBJ2-5; 7 nucleotides align to TRBD1. Per the germline V gene, CDR1 is KGHDR and CDR2 is SFDVKD. After removal of 3 bases from V and 3 bases from J, the junction contained 3 bases not matched to a gene. The length of the CDR3 is 14 residues. The CDR3 DNA is TGTGCCACCAGTGATCCGGGACAGAAAGAGACCCAGTACTTC. Protein: CATSDPGQKETQYF.

The V call is TRBV18, the J call TRBJ2-2, with D perhaps matching TRBD2 (5 bases). V was trimmed by 3 bases and J by 8 bases, leaving 19 bases between them. The CDR3 has 16 amino acids. CDR1 is KGHSH, CDR2 LQKENI, per germline. The DNA for the CDR3 is TGTGCCAGCTCACCTTTCAACATCGGGAATAAAGGGGAGCTGTTTTTT. Translation gives CASSPFNIGNKGELFF.

Remarks on this clone: Other DNA sequences in the same sample also yield this CDR3. The chain employs TRBV18 and TRBJ2-2; D gene uncertain. V was trimmed by 3 bases and J by 4 bases, leaving 3 bases between them. The CDR3 contains 12 residues. Germline V gives CDR1 KGHSH, CDR2 LQKENI. This CDR3 reads CASSPLTGELFF. The CDR3 DNA follows: TGTGCCAGCTCACCCCTCACCGGGGAGCTGTTTTTT. The full variable domain, rest sourced from reference TRBV18 and TRBJ2-2, is NAGVMQNPRHLVRRRGQEARLRCSPMKGHSHVYWYRQLPEEGLKFMVYLQKENIIDESGMPKERFSAEFPKEGPSILRIQQVVRGDSAAYFCASSPLTGELFFGEGSRLTVL.

V and J are TRBV18 and TRBJ1-5, with TRBD1 matching 12 bases. The ends lost 6 bases at V and 7 bases at J; junction bases unmatched: 4. CDR3 length: 14 residues. Germline V CDR1 and CDR2: KGHSH, LQKENI. The CDR3 sequence is CASSRGQGAQPQHF. CDR3 sequence (DNA): TGTGCCAGCTCTCGGGGACAGGGGGCCCAGCCCCAGCATTTT.

The chain employs TRBV5-4 and TRBJ2-1; D is unresolved. Per germline, CDR1 SGHNT and CDR2 YYREEE (reference sequence). V was trimmed by 4 bases and J by 1 base, leaving 18 bases between them. This CDR3 spans 17 amino acids. In nucleotides, the CDR3 is TGTGCCAGCAGCCCCGGCGGTGGTCGACTTTCCTACAATGAGCAGTTCTTC. As protein: CASSPGGGRLSYNEQFF.

The genes are TRBV28 and TRBJ2-1, with D perhaps matching TRBD1 (5 bases). The V gene lost 8 bases and the J gene lost 10 bases, with 12 bases spanning the gap. Per germline, CDR1 MDHEN and CDR2 SYDVKM. This CDR3 comprises 11 residues. CDR3 residues: CASESRAEQFF. The CDR3 DNA reads as TGTGCCAGCGAAAGCAGGGCCGAGCAGTTCTTC.

This chain links TRBV19 with TRBJ1-3, with D unclear. The CDR3 has 16 amino acids. Germline CDR1 LNHDA, CDR2 SQIVND (reference sequence). The germline V and J ends were trimmed by 3 bases and 0 bases, with 12 bases remaining between them. The CDR3 DNA is TGTGCCAGTAGTATCTGGGCCAGGTTCTCTGGAAACACCATATATTTT. This encodes CASSIWARFSGNTIYF.

This clone was found a few times. The genes are TRBV5-1 and TRBJ1-2, with unresolved D. Per germline, CDR1 SGHRS and CDR2 YFSETQ. The CDR3 runs 13 residues. The V and J ends lost 8 bases and 4 bases respectively, with 15 bases between them. The CDR3 protein is CASNEASGYGYTF. The CDR3 DNA reads TGCGCCAGTAATGAGGCCTCCGGCTATGGCTACACCTTC.

The rearrangement uses TRBV7-8 and TRBJ2-1, with 11 bases matching TRBD1. CDR1 and CDR2 (germline): SGHVS, FQNEAQ. V was clipped by 1 base and J by 8 bases; unmatched bases: 4. The CDR3 loop spans 15 amino acids. This CDR3 is CASSLGDRGMDEQFF. The CDR3 bases are TGTGCCAGCAGCTTAGGGGACAGGGGGATGGATGAGCAGTTCTTC.

The chain couples TRBV12-5 to TRBJ2-3, with 9 nucleotides matching TRBD1. Germline V gene sequence: CDR1 LGHNT, CDR2 FRNRAP. V dropped 3 bases and J dropped 2; count of bases not matched to a gene: 12. CDR3 length: 18 amino acids. The CDR3 sequence is CASGFQRTGGGLTDTQYF. In nucleotides, the CDR3 is TGTGCTAGTGGTTTCCAACGTACAGGGGGCGGGCTCACAGATACGCAGTATTTT. Filled out from reference TRBV12-5 and TRBJ2-3, the complete variable domain reads DARVTQTPRHKVTEMGQEVTMRCQPILGHNTVFWYRQTMMQGLELLAYFRNRAPLDDSGMPKDRFSAEMPDATLATLKIQPSEPRDSAVYFCASGFQRTGGGLTDTQYFGPGTRLTVL.

The rearrangement uses TRBV29-1 and TRBJ2-1; 15 nucleotides match TRBD2. Germline loops: CDR1 SQVTM, CDR2 ANQGSEA. V shed 6 bases and J 1 base; nucleotides not matched to a gene: 7. This CDR3 comprises 17 residues. CDR3 sequence (DNA): TGCAGCGTCCAAGGAGGACTAGCGGGAGGGTCCTACAATGAGCAGTTCTTC. Amino acid sequence: CSVQGGLAGGSYNEQFF.

V is TRBV24-1 and J is TRBJ1-1; TRBD1 agrees at 7 bases. CDR1 is KGHDR and CDR2 is SFDVKD in the germline V gene. The CDR3 contains 14 residues. The trim removed 9 bases at V and 1 base at J, leaving 7 bases unmatched. CDR3 nucleotides: TGTGCCACCTTAGGGGGCCTTAGGAACACTGAAGCTTTCTTT. This encodes CATLGGLRNTEAFF.

The chain carries TRBV30 and TRBJ2-2, with 9 nucleotides matching TRBD2. The CDR3 extends over 17 amino acids. Germline values: CDR1 GTSNPN, CDR2 SVGIG (reference sequence). V lost 1 base to trimming and J lost 1 base; unmatched junction nucleotides: 7. The CDR3, as DNA: TGTGCCTGGAGTGGTTTCGGCGGGAGGGTGAACACCGGGGAGCTGTTTTTT. Amino acids: CAWSGFGGRVNTGELFF.

The chain uses TRBV5-1 and TRBJ1-3, with a weak D call TRBD1 (5 bases). The V end was cut by 0 bases, the J end by 7 bases, with 8 bases between. CDR3 length: 13 amino acids. Germline loops: CDR1 SGHRS, CDR2 YFSETQ. CDR3 coding DNA: TGCGCCAGCAGCTTGGTGGAGGGGAACACCATATATTTT. Its translation is CASSLVEGNTIYF.

In this sample, this clone turned up a few times. The V gene is TRBV7-3, the J gene TRBJ2-1; 8 positions match TRBD1. Germline CDR1 reads SGHTA; CDR2 reads FQGTGA. This CDR3 comprises 15 residues. Unmatched junction bases numbered 6, after V lost 1 base and J lost 7 bases. In DNA, the CDR3 is TGTGCCAGCAGCTTAAGGACAGGGTCCCGAAATGAGCAGTTCTTC. Its translation: CASSLRTGSRNEQFF. The whole variable domain, remainder taken from reference TRBV7-3 and TRBJ2-1, is GAGVSQTPSNKVTEKGKYVELRCDPISGHTALYWYRQSLGQGPEFLIYFQGTGAADDSGLPNDRFFAVRPEGSVSTLKIQRTERGDSAVYLCASSLRTGSRNEQFFGPGTRLTVL.

The chain links TRBV18 to TRBJ1-1, with 10 bases identical to TRBD1. This CDR3 is built from 16 residues. In germline, CDR1 is KGHSH, CDR2 LQKENI. Trimming at V came to 0 bases and at J to 4 bases, leaving 5 bases not matched to a gene. CDR3 sequence reads: CASSPPGTGVGTEAFF. CDR3 coding DNA: TGTGCCAGCTCACCACCTGGGACAGGGGTGGGCACTGAAGCTTTCTTT.

The V and J genes are TRBV11-3 and TRBJ2-7; maybe TRBD2 (5 bases). CDR1 and CDR2 (germline): SGHNT, YENEEA. Trimming left V 5 bases short and J 1 base short, with 15 bases between. This CDR3 has 15 residues. CDR3 DNA sequence: TGTGCCAGCAGCCTCAGGAGCGGTGGATCCTACGAGCAGTACTTC. Amino acid sequence: CASSLRSGGSYEQYF. The full variable domain, rest sourced from reference TRBV11-3 and TRBJ2-7, is EAGVVQSPRYKIIEKKQPVAFWCNPISGHNTLYWYLQNLGQGPELLIRYENEEAVDDSQLPKDRFSAERLKGVDSTLKIQPAELGDSAVYLCASSLRSGGSYEQYFGPGTRLTVT.

This chain links TRBV30 with TRBJ2-2, with D maybe TRBD2 (5 bases). Trimming stripped 0 bases from V and 6 bases from J, with 8 bases between. The germline V gene encodes CDR1 GTSNPN and CDR2 SVGIG (reference sequence). The CDR3 loop spans 13 amino acids. CDR3 coding DNA: TGTGCCTGGAGTGTAGTGGGAGCCGGGGAGCTGTTTTTT. As protein: CAWSVVGAGELFF.

The CDR3 loop reads CSVPLLPINTDTQYF. CDR3 nucleotides: TGCAGCGTTCCTCTACTCCCCATTAACACAGATACGCAGTATTTT. This chain connects TRBV29-1 to TRBJ2-3; D not certain. V was trimmed by 5 bases and J by 2 bases, leaving 17 bases between them. CDR1 and CDR2 from the germline V gene are SQVTM and ANQGSEA. The length of the CDR3 is 15 residues.

The rearrangement links TRBV4-1 to TRBJ1-1; 9 bases align to TRBD1. CDR1 is MGHRA and CDR2 is YSYEKL in the germline V gene. V lost 3 bases, J lost 4 bases, and 6 bases stayed unmatched. The CDR3 totals 15 residues. The CDR3 here is CASSHNGQGRTEAFF. The CDR3 DNA is TGCGCCAGCAGCCATAATGGACAGGGGCGCACTGAAGCTTTCTTT.